This T cell receptor (beta chain) stems from a study of somatic mutations in cytotoxic T cells in rheumatoid arthritis (TCRdb year 2017). In the study overall: Peripheral blood (just under 31 ml EDTA) was collected from patients immediately after diagnosis and before any treatment began. Some T-cell populations stained with V beta antibodies were sorted by flow on a FACSAria II or Sony SH800 to nearly 100% purity, with sorted V beta1+ cells additionally subjected to TCRB sequencing. The study asked whether expanded CD8+ T-cell clones in newly diagnosed, untreated rheumatoid arthritis carry somatic mutations, and used TCRB deep sequencing to characterize clonality. TCRB deep sequencing was performed for 55 to 65 rheumatoid arthritis patients and 20 healthy controls. The median ages of the patient and control groups were essentially identical.

Positive magnetic bead selection on an AutoMACS was used to isolate CD4+ and CD8+ cells, with flow cytometry used to check purity. A TCR V beta antibody panel was used in flow cytometry to screen first for clonal expansions, which were then characterized by TCRB deep sequencing of sorted CD8+ fractions. Peripheral blood mononuclear cells were isolated by Ficoll-Paque PLUS density gradient separation. DNA was extracted from CD4-enriched, CD8-enriched or PBMC samples with Nucleospin Tissue or Tissue XS kits and quantified with a Qubit 2.0 fluorometer. Findings and caveats that apply to the study as a whole: The antigen targets of the expanded CD8+ clones were unknown, and absence from virus-specific databases did not rule out viral specificity. Several identical CD8+ TCRB sequences were found in both blood and synovial fluid, and in about an eighth of the 65 patients the largest CD8+ clone exceeded 20% of CD8+ cells. An increase of CD8+ clonality with age was seen in patients (Spearman r ~ 0.53) but not in healthy controls. The slight underrepresentation of TRBV07 in patients was not corrected for multiple comparisons. CD8+ T-cell clonality in rheumatoid arthritis patients was not significantly different from that in age-matched healthy controls.

Genomic DNA underwent TCRB CDR3 sequencing using the immunoSEQ assay. The study's processing was this. Only a few patient CD8+ clones larger than 1% matched published virus-specific TCRB sequences when compared against them. Nothing other than productive TCRB rearrangements was included in the analyses. Clonality was expressed as a Shannon entropy-based productive clonality index, with each clone defined by a unique TCRB CDR3 sequence. The template counts of each clone relative to the total templates per sample were used to calculate repertoire overlap between two samples. V-gene usage from TCRB sequencing and V-gene usage measured by flow cytometry were correlated (Spearman r of approximately 0.66). TCRdb provides this immuneACCESS table in a form limited to in-frame rearrangements. Some clones are lacking; in checked studies, under half of them reflect an unresolved V gene, and why the rest are absent is not known. V, J and clone size are those of that table, while D and trimming were read from the DNA. The sample data list 9,500 to 13,000 clones, and over 80% of these were observed just once. The top ten clonotypes cover around 8% of the sample.

Comment on this clone: Which antigen it targets is not known. There are no base qualities to consult, and no much larger clone falls within one base.

CDR1 is given as MNHEY and CDR2 as SMNVEV, both from the germline V gene (reference sequence). V loses 5 bases, J loses 3 bases, and the germline ends lie 17 bases apart. The CDR3 runs 16 amino acids, cysteine and phenylalanine included. Only CDR3 DNA remains: 48 bases, in frame from the first base. This TCR derives from an adult with rheumatoid arthritis. The specimen sequenced was CD8+ T cells sorted from blood. The sequence joins TRBV27 to TRBJ2-1; the D gene remains uncertain. The CDR3 here reads CASSLIMGIVYNEQFF. The sequence in DNA is TGTGCCAGCAGTCTTATTATGGGGATAGTCTACAATGAGCAGTTCTTC.